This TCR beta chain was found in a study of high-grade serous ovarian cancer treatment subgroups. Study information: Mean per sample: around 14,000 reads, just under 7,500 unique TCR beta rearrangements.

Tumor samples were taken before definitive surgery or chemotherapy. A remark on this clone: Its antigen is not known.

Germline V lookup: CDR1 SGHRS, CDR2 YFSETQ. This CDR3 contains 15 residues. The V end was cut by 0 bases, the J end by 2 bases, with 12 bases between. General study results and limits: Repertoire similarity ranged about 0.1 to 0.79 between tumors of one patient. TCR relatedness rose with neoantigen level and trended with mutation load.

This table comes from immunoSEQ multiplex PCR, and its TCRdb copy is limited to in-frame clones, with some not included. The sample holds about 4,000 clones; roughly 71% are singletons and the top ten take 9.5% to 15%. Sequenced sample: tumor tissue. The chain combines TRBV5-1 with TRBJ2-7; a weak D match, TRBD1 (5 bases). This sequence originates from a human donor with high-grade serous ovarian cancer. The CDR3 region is CASSLGGTTAYEQYF. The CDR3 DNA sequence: TGCGCCAGCAGCTTGGGGGGAACGACAGCCTACGAGCAGTACTTC.